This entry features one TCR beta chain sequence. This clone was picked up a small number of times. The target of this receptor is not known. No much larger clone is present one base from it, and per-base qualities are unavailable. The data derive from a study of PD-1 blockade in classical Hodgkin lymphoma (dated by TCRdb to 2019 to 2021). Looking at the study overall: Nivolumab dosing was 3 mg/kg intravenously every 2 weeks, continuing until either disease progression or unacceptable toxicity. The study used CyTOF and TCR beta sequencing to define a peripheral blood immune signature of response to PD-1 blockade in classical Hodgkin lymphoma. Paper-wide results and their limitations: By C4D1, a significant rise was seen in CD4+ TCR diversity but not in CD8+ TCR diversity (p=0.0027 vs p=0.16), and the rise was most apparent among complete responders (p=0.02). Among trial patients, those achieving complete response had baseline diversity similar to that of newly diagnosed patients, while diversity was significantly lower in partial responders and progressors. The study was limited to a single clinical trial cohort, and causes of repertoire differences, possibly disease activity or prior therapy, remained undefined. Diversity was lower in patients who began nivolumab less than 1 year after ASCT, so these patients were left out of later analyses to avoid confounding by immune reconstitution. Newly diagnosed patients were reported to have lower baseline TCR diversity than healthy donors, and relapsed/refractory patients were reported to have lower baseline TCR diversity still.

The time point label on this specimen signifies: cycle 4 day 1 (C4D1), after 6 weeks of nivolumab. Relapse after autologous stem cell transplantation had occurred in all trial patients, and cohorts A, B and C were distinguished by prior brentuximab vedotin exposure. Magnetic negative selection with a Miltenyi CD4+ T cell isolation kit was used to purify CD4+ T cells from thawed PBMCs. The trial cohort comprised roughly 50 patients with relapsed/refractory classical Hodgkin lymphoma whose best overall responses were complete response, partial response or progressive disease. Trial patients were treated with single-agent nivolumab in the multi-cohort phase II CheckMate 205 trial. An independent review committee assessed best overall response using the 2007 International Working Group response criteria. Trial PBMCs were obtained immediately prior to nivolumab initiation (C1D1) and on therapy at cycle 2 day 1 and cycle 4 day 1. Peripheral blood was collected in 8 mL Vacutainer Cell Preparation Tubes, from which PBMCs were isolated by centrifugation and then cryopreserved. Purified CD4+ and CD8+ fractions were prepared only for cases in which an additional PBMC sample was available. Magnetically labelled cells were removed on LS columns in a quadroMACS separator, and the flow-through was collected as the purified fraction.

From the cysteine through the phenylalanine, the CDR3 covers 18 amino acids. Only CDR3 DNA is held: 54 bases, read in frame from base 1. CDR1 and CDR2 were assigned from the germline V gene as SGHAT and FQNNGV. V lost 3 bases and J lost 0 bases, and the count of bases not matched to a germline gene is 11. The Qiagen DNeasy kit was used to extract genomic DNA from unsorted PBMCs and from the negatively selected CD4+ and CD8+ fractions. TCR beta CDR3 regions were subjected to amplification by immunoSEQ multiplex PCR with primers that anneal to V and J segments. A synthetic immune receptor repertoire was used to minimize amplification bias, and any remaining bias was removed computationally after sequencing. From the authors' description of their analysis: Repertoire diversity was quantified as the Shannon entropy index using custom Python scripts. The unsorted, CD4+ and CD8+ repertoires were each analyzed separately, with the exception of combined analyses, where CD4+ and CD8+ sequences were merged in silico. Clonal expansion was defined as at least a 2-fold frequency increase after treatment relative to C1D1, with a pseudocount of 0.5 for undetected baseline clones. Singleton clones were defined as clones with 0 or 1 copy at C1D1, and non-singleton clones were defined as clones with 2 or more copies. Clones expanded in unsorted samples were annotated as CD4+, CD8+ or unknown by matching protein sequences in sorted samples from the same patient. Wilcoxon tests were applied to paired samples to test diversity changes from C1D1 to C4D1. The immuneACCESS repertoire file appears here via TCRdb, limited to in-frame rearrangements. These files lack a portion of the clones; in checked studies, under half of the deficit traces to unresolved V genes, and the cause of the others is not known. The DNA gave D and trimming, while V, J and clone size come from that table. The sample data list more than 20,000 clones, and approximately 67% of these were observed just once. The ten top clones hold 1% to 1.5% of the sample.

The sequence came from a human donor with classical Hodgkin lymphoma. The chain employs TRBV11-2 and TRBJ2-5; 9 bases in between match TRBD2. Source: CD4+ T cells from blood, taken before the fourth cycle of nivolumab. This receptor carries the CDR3 CASSLGSRVAGDQETQYF. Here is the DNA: TGTGCCAGCAGCTTGGGTTCCCGGGTAGCGGGGGACCAAGAGACCCAGTACTTC.